The 20 T cell receptor beta chains presented below share a single source sample, sequenced in a study of blood T cell repertoires in COVID-19 (dated by TCRdb to 2018 to 2021). The receptor library was made with the immunoSEQ multiplex PCR assay. Not all clones reach the TCRdb copy of this immuneACCESS table, which keeps in-frame sequences only. Checked studies attribute under half of the gap to unresolved V genes and leave the rest unexplained. This sample lists 300,000 to 350,000 clones; 80% to 90% were detected once. In total, the top ten clones hold 8% to 9.5% of the sample. Sequenced sample: PBMCs or T cells enriched from blood (not recorded which). Receptor source: a young woman who had recovered from COVID-19.

With regard to this clone: Other DNA sequences in the sample encode the same CDR3. The chain combines TRBV28 with TRBJ2-2, with a possible D match to TRBD2 (5 bases). V was shortened by 2 bases and J by 2 bases, with 9 bases between the two germline ends. The germline V gene has CDR1 MDHEN and CDR2 SYDVKM. This CDR3 is built from 15 residues. CDR3 bases: TGTGCCAGCAGTTTAGGCGGGCTTAACACCGGGGAGCTGTTTTTT. Amino acid sequence: CASSLGGLNTGELFF.

The rearrangement links TRBV19 to TRBJ2-7; the D gene is possibly TRBD2 (6 bases). The V gene lost 6 bases and the J gene lost 2 bases, with 14 bases spanning the gap. Germline CDR1 and CDR2: LNHDA and SQIVND (reference sequence). This CDR3 contains 14 residues. The CDR3 loop reads CASSTRDSPYEQYF. The CDR3 bases are TGTGCCAGTAGCACTCGGGACTCTCCCTACGAGCAGTACTTC. The full variable domain, rest sourced from reference TRBV19 and TRBJ2-7, is DGGITQSPKYLFRKEGQNVTLSCEQNLNHDAMYWYRQDPGQGLRLIYYSQIVNDFQKGDIAEGYSVSREKKESFPLTVTSAQKNPTAFYLCASSTRDSPYEQYFGPGTRLTVT.

This clone was counted a single time. This chain joins TRBV3-1 (or the pseudogene TRBV3-2) and TRBJ2-1; 9 bases line up with TRBD2. This CDR3 has 15 amino acids. From germline, CDR1 is LGHDT and CDR2 YNNKEL (reference sequence). With V trimmed by 3 bases and J by 7 bases, 7 bases remained unmatched. In DNA form, the CDR3 reads TGTGCCAGCAGCCAGGGGCGGGAGGGCCGTAATGAGCAGTTCTTC. It codes for CASSQGREGRNEQFF.

This clone was counted a single time. This chain uses TRBV12-3 or TRBV12-4 with TRBJ2-7, with TRBD2 matching 8 bases. The J segment lost 9 bases and the V segment lost 3 bases, leaving 4 bases of the junction unmatched. The CDR3 runs 12 residues. The CDR3 reads CASSFGGARQYF. The CDR3 DNA sequence: TGTGCCAGCAGTTTCGGGGGGGCGCGGCAGTACTTC.

V usage is TRBV4-3 and J usage is TRBJ2-3; the match to TRBD2 covers 8 bases. Trimming cost V 1 base and J 5 bases; bases outside gene matches: 8. The CDR3 extends over 16 amino acids. Germline V lookup: CDR1 LGHNA, CDR2 YSLEER. As DNA, the CDR3 is TGCGCCAGCAGCCAAGTTTTCGGGGGGGCCGGAGATACGCAGTATTTT. Its protein product is CASSQVFGGAGDTQYF.

J is TRBJ1-2 and V is TRBV19; maybe TRBD1 (5 bases). Germline CDR1 LNHDA, CDR2 SQIVND (reference sequence). The CDR3 sequence is 17 residues long. V lost 0 bases and J 1 base, leaving 15 bases between the germline ends. The CDR3 region has the DNA TGTGCCAGTAGTATAGATCTGGAGGGGAACCTTAACTATGGCTACACCTTC. This encodes CASSIDLEGNLNYGYTF.

There are a few counts of this clone. This sequence joins TRBV4-3 and TRBJ2-7; TRBD1 matches 11 bases. Germline CDR1 and CDR2: LGHNA and YSLEER. The J segment lost 3 bases and the V segment lost 3 bases, leaving 13 bases of the junction unmatched. CDR3 length equals 18 residues. The CDR3 reads CASSHAWGTGTGGYEQYF. The CDR3 nucleotides are TGCGCCAGCAGCCACGCTTGGGGTACCGGGACAGGGGGCTACGAGCAGTACTTC.

The chain is built from TRBV15 and TRBJ2-7; tentative D call: TRBD2 (6 bases). V lost 1 base to trimming and J lost 5 bases, with 12 bases between them. The CDR3 totals 14 residues. CDR1 is LNHNV and CDR2 is YYDKDF in the germline V gene (reference sequence). CDR3 in amino acids: CATSRGRDFDEQYF. The CDR3 DNA follows: TGTGCCACCAGCAGAGGACGGGACTTCGACGAGCAGTACTTC.

The chain links TRBV9 to TRBJ1-4, with 7 bases lining up with TRBD1. The V segment lost 0 bases and the J segment 12 bases; nucleotides outside the gene matches: 8. The CDR3 covers 14 residues. The germline gives CDR1 SGDLS, CDR2 YYNGEE. The CDR3 loop reads CASSVAYRGRELFF. CDR3 DNA: TGTGCCAGCAGCGTAGCTTACAGGGGAAGGGAACTGTTTTTT.

The sample holds one count of this clone. This chain uses TRBV2 with TRBJ2-7; maybe TRBD1 (6 bases). CDR1 SNHLY and CDR2 FYNNEI come from the germline V gene. The CDR3 totals 13 residues. Trimming cost V 5 bases and J 2 bases, with 10 bases left between them. Written as DNA, the CDR3 is TGTGCCAGCAGTAGGACAGAGACCTACGAGCAGTACTTC. It specifies CASSRTETYEQYF.

V and J are TRBV9 and TRBJ2-2; 7 nucleotides align to TRBD2. Germline CDR1 SGDLS, CDR2 YYNGEE. Germline trimming cut 0 bases from V and 4 bases from J; bases unmatched to any gene: 6. The CDR3 length is 16 residues. CDR3 loop: CASSVDGGSFTGELFF. Written as DNA, the CDR3 is TGTGCCAGCAGCGTAGACGGCGGGAGTTTCACCGGGGAGCTGTTTTTT.

About this clone: Other DNA sequences in the sample encode the same CDR3. The chain couples TRBV19 to TRBJ1-1; no reliable D call. The germline V gene encodes CDR1 LNHDA and CDR2 SQIVND (reference sequence). This CDR3 spans 13 amino acids. V dropped 4 bases and J dropped 0 bases, with 6 bases sitting between them. The CDR3, as DNA: TGTGCCAGTAGTACACAAATGAACACTGAAGCTTTCTTT. Protein sequence: CASSTQMNTEAFF.

The chain joins TRBV5-4 to TRBJ1-1; possibly TRBD1 for D (6 bases). The germline V and J ends were trimmed by 4 bases and 4 bases, with 17 bases remaining between them. Germline CDR1 and CDR2: SGHNT and YYREEE (reference sequence). This CDR3 contains 15 residues. The CDR3: CASSVNRELTTEAFF. CDR3 DNA sequence: TGTGCCAGCAGCGTAAACAGGGAGTTGACCACTGAAGCTTTCTTT.

V and J are TRBV11-2 and TRBJ2-3; D not resolved. This CDR3 comprises 10 residues. The germline gives CDR1 SGHAT, CDR2 FQNNGV. Trimming stripped 10 bases from V and 6 bases from J, with 8 bases between. Here the CDR3 reads CATRRDTQYF. The CDR3 coding sequence is TGTGCCACCCGGCGGGATACGCAGTATTTT.

The chain combines TRBV11-3 with TRBJ1-4, with 10 bases identical to TRBD1. Trimming at V came to 3 bases and at J to 7 bases, leaving 2 bases not matched to a gene. Germline assignment: CDR1 SGHNT and CDR2 YENEEA. The CDR3 is 14 amino acids. CDR3 residues: CASSFDRGREKLFF. CDR3 in DNA: TGTGCCAGCAGCTTCGACAGGGGGCGTGAAAAACTGTTTTTT.

The chain has TRBV4-3 and TRBJ2-5; D perhaps matches TRBD2 (6 bases). CDR1 and CDR2 from the germline V gene are LGHNA and YSLEER. V dropped 5 bases and J dropped 5 bases, with 12 bases sitting between them. The CDR3 totals 13 residues. DNA for the CDR3: TGCGCCAGCAGCTCAGGACGGGGGGAGACCCAGTACTTC. This codes for CASSSGRGETQYF.

J is TRBJ1-6 and V is TRBV4-2; possible D gene TRBD1, 6 bases. The CDR3 length is 15 residues. The V end lost 4 bases, the J end lost 7 bases, and 14 bases lay between the germline ends. CDR1 and CDR2 from the germline V gene are LGHNA and YNFKEQ. The CDR3 nucleotides are TGTGCCAGCAGCCTGTCGACAGGAGAAAATTCACCCCTCCACTTT. Translation: CASSLSTGENSPLHF.

The CDR3 loop is CASSSQGRPGYGYTF. CDR3 DNA sequence: TGTGCCAGCAGTTCCCAGGGGCGTCCTGGCTATGGCTACACCTTC. The genes are TRBV28 and TRBJ1-2; D perhaps matches TRBD1 (6 bases). The germline gives CDR1 MDHEN, CDR2 SYDVKM. Trimming took 4 bases from V and 4 from J, leaving 16 bases between them. CDR3 length equals 15 residues.

The rearrangement joins TRBV28 to TRBJ1-5; D call uncertain. Germline-derived CDR1 and CDR2 are MDHEN and SYDVKM. This CDR3 is built from 14 residues. V was trimmed by 2 bases and J by 5 bases, leaving 10 bases between them. The CDR3 DNA reads as TGTGCCAGCAGTTTAACGGTTGAGGATCAGCCCCAGCATTTT. Translation: CASSLTVEDQPQHF. Full variable domain (missing parts from reference TRBV28 and TRBJ1-5): DVKVTQSSRYLVKRTGEKVFLECVQDMDHENMFWYRQDPGLGLRLIYFSYDVKMKEKGDIPEGYSVSREKKERFSLILESASTNQTSMYLCASSLTVEDQPQHFGDGTRLSIL.

CDR3 nucleotides: TGTGCCAGCAGCACCCACCGGGACAAATATTTCTACGAGCAGTACTTC. Amino acid sequence: CASSTHRDKYFYEQYF. The chain joins TRBV7-8 to TRBJ2-7, with a possible D match to TRBD1 (6 bases). Germline V gene sequence: CDR1 SGHVS, CDR2 FQNEAQ. The ends were cut back, 5 bases at V and 3 bases at J, with 20 bases in the middle. This CDR3 spans 16 amino acids.